This TCR beta chain was sequenced during a study of T cell responses to AZD1222 COVID-19 vaccine. Study as a whole: Timing groups of about 4 and about 12 weeks for second doses were pooled.

Whole-study findings and limits: It was only a handful of AZD1222 recipients who were seropositive at baseline. Regions 160-218 and 743-854 held dominance among vaccine-associated CD4 TCRs, which spanned spike. Most donors were white British and more were female, and clonal diversity was possibly underestimated.

The CDR3 is made up of 14 amino acids. Trimming took 4 bases from V and 6 from J; bases not matched to a gene: 6. Germline values: CDR1 GTSNPN, CDR2 SVGIG (reference sequence). In regard to this clone: Its target is not known.

The protocol was immunoSEQ multiplex PCR, while the TCRdb copy is restricted to in-frame clones and leaves out a portion. The sample comprises some 190,000 clones, roughly nine tenths of which are singletons, and 6% to 8% rests with the top ten. Sequencing used peripheral blood, obtained on day 0 of AZD1222 vaccination. The sequence was collected from an adult in good health. V and J are TRBV30 and TRBJ1-5; 10 bases map to TRBD1. CDR3 sequence: CAWTTGGSSQPQHF. CDR3 nucleotides: TGTGCCTGGACGACAGGGGGCTCAAGTCAGCCCCAGCATTTT.